The clone carrying this TCR beta chain has at least ten counts. Its target is not known. This sample was taken from a study of human T cells and chemical hapten exposure. The V gene lost 5 bases and the J gene lost 7 bases, with 18 bases spanning the gap. This CDR3 is built from 15 residues. Germline CDR1 SGHTA, CDR2 FQGNSA. Study-level results: Since the donors had alopecia, their immune response may not be the same as that of healthy people.

Each CDR3 protein gets one entry after TCRdb re-called the RACE reads with MiXCR. The sample includes roughly 120,000 distinct CDR3 sequences, 9% to 14% of them seen just once. Noted time point: patch test 1, 2 weeks after DPC sensitization. The treatment: therapeutic diphenylcyclopropenone sensitization with weekly scalp DPC. Here the sequenced sample was whole blood, taken in connection with sensitization to the hapten diphenylcyclopropenone (DPC). The J gene is TRBJ2-1, the V gene TRBV7-2; perhaps TRBD2 as D (5 bases). The clonotype comes from a woman aged 50 to 60 with alopecia areata. Some clones in this sample may be carry-over from other donors' samples. The CDR3 DNA reads TGTGCCAGCAGCCCCATCCGAGGGAGTGGAAATGAGCAGTTCTTC. Its translation: CASSPIRGSGNEQFF.